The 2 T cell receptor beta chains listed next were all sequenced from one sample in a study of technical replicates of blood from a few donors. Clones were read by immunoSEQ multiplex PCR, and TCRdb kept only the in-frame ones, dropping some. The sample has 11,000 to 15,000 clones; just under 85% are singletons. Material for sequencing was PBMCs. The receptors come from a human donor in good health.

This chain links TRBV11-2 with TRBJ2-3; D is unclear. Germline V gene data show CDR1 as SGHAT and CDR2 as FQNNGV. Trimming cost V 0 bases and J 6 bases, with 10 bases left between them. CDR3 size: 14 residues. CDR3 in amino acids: CASSLDLAGDTQYF. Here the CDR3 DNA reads TGTGCCAGCAGCTTAGATTTGGCAGGTGATACGCAGTATTTT.

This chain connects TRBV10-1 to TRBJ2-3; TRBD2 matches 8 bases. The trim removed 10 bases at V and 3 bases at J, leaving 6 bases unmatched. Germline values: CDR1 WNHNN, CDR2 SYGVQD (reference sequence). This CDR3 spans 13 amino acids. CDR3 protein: CATKERETDTQYF. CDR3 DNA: TGCGCCACAAAAGAGCGGGAGACAGATACGCAGTATTTT.